The following is a T cell receptor beta chain sequence with its context. V was clipped by 3 bases and J by 1 base; unmatched bases: 5. The CDR3 has 15 amino acids. Germline V gene lookup returns CDR1 DFQATT and CDR2 SNEGSKA (reference sequence). The sorted Tregs were CD4+CD25+CD127-/low cells. TCRdb recomputed calls from the 5' RACE reads with MiXCR, one row per CDR3 protein. The table records roughly 58,000 distinct CDR3 sequences, about a fifth of them present only once. The receptor was derived from a female donor with breast cancer. V is TRBV20-1 and J is TRBJ2-3, with TRBD2 matching over 9 bases. Sequenced: tumor-infiltrating Tregs sorted from the breast tumor. The DNA of the CDR3 is TGCAGTGCTAGCGCGGGAGGGTTCCGCACAGATACGCAGTATTTT. Its translation is CSASAGGFRTDTQYF.